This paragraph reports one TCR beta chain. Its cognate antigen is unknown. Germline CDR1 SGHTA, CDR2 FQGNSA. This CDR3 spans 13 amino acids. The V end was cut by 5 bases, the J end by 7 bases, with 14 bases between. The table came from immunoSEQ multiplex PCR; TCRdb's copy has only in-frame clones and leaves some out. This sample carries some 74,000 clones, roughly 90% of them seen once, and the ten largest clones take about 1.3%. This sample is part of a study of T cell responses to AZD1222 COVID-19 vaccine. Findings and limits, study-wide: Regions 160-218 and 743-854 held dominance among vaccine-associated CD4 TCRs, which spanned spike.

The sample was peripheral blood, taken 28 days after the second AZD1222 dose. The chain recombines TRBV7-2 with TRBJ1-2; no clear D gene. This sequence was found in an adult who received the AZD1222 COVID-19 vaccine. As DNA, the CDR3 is TGTGCCAGCAGCCCCCCGGAGTGGACTGGCTACACCTTC. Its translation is CASSPPEWTGYTF.